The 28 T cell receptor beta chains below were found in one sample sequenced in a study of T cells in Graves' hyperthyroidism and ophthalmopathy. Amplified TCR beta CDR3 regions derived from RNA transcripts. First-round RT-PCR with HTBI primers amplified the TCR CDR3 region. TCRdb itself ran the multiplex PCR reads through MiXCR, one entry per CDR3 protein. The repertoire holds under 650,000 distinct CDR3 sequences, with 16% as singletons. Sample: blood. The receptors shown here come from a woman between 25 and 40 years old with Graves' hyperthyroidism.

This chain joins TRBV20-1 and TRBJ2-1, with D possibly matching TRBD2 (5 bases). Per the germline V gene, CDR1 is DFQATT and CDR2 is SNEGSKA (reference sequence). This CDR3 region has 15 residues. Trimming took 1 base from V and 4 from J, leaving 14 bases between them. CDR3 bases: TGCAGTGCTAGAGTCGGGGAGAGGCGGTACAATGAGCAGTTCTTC. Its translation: CSARVGERRYNEQFF.

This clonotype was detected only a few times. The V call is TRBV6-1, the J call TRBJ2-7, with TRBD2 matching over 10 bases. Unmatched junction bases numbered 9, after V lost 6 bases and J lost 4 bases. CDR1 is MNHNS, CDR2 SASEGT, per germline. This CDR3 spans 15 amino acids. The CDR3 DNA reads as TGTGCCAGCAGAACGGTTAGGACTAGCGGATACGAGCAGTACTTC. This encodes CASRTVRTSGYEQYF.

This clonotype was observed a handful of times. This CDR3 is CASSALTGGADTQYF. The CDR3 nucleotides read TGCGCCAGCAGCGCTCTGACAGGGGGCGCAGATACGCAGTATTTT. The chain is built from TRBV5-1 and TRBJ2-3; 10 bases align to TRBD1. V shed 4 bases and J 4 bases; nucleotides not matched to a gene: 6. The CDR3 is 15 amino acids. Looked up from germline, CDR1 is SGHRS and CDR2 is YFSETQ. Complete variable domain (other parts from reference TRBV5-1 and TRBJ2-3): KAGVTQTPRYLIKTRGQQVTLSCSPISGHRSVSWYQQTPGQGLQFLFEYFSETQRNKGNFPGRFSGRQFSNSRSEMNVSTLELGDSALYLCASSALTGGADTQYFGPGTRLTVL.

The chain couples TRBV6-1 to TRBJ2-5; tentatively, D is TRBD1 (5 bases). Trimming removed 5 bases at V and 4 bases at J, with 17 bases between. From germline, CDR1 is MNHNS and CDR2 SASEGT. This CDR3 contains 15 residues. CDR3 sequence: CASSQGVTFGETQYF. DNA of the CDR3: TGTGCCAGCAGTCAAGGGGTTACTTTTGGAGAGACCCAGTACTTC.

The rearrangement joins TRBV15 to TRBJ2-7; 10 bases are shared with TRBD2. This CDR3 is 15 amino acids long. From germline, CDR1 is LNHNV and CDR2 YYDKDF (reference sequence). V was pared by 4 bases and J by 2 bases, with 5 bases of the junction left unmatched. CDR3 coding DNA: TGTGCCACCAGCACAAGGACTAGCGGTACCTACGAGCAGTACTTC. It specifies CATSTRTSGTYEQYF. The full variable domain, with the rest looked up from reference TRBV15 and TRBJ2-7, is DAMVIQNPRYQVTQFGKPVTLSCSQTLNHNVMYWYQQKSSQAPKLLFHYYDKDFNNEADTPDNFQSRRPNTSFCFLDIRSPGLGDTAMYLCATSTRTSGTYEQYFGPGTRLTVT.

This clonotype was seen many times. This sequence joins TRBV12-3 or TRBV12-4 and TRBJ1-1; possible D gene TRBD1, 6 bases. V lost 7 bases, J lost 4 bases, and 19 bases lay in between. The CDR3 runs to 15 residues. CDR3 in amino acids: CASTLRGGEATEAFF. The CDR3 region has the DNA TGTGCCAGCACCCTCAGGGGAGGGGAGGCCACTGAAGCTTTCTTT.

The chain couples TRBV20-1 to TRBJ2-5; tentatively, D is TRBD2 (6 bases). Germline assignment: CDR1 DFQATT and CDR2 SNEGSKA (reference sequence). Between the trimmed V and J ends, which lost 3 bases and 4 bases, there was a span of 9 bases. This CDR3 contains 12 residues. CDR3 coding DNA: TGCAGTGCTAGTTTGGGGGGAGAGACCCAGTACTTC. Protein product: CSASLGGETQYF.

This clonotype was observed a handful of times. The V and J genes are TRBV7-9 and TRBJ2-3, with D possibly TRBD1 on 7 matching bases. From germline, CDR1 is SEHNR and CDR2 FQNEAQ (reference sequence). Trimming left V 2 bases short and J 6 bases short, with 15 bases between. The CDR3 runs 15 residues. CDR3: CASSLLSGGGDTQYF. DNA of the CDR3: TGTGCCAGCAGCTTATTATCAGGGGGAGGTGATACGCAGTATTTT.

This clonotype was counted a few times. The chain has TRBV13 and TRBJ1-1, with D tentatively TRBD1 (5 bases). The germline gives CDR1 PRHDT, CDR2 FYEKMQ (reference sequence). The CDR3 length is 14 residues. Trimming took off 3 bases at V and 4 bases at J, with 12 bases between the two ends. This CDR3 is CASSFPGLPTEAFF. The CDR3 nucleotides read TGTGCCAGCAGCTTTCCAGGGCTGCCCACTGAAGCTTTCTTT.

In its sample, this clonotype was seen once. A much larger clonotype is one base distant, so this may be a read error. In DNA form, the CDR3 reads TGTGCCACCCAACAGGGGGACGGGCTGAACACTGAAGCTTTCTTT. Its protein is CATQQGDGLNTEAFF. This chain uses TRBV6-2 or TRBV6-3 with TRBJ1-1; 8 bases are shared with TRBD1. The CDR3 covers 15 residues. With 10 bases clipped from V and 0 bases from J, the junction kept 10 bases outside the gene matches. CDR1 and CDR2 from the germline V gene are MNHEY and SVGEGT.

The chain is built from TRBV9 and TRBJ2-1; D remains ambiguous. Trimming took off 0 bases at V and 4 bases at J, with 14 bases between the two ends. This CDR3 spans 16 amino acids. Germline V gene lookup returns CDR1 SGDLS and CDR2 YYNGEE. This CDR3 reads CASSVVYGVTYNEQFF. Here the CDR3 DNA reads TGTGCCAGCAGCGTAGTGTACGGCGTAACTTACAATGAGCAGTTCTTC.

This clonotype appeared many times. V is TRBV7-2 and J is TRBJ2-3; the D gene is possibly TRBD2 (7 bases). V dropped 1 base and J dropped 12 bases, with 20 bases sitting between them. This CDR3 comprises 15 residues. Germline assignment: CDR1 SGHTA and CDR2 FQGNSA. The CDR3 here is CASSLDGSGGALQYF. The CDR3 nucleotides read TGTGCCAGCAGCTTAGACGGTTCTGGGGGGGCTCTCCAGTATTTT. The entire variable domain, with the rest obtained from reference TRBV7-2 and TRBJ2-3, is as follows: GAGVSQSPSNKVTEKGKDVELRCDPISGHTALYWYRQSLGQGLEFLIYFQGNSAPDKSGLPSDRFSAERTGGSVSTLTIQRTQQEDSAVYLCASSLDGSGGALQYFGPGTRLTVL.

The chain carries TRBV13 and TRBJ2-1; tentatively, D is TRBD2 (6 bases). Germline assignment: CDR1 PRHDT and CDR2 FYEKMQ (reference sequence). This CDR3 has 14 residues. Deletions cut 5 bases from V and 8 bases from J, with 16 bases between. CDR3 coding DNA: TGTGCCAGCAGCGCCCGGGTCTCTAGCGATGAGCAGTTCTTC. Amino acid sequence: CASSARVSSDEQFF.

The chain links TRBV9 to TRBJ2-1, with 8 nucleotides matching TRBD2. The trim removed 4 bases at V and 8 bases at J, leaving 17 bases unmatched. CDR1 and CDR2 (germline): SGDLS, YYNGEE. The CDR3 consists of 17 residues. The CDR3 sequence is CASSPGGREGREDEQFF. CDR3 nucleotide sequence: TGTGCCAGCAGCCCCGGGGGACGGGAGGGCCGTGAGGATGAGCAGTTCTTC.

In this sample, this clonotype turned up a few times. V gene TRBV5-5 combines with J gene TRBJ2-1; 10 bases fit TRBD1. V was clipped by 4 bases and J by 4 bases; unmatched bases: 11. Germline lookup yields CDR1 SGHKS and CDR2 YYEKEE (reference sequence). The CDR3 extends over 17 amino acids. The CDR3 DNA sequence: TGTGCCAGCAGCAGAATCCCCGGGACAGGGGCGTACAATGAGCAGTTCTTC. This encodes CASSRIPGTGAYNEQFF.

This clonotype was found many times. The CDR3 bases are TGTGCCAGCAGTCGGGAGGTCGGTGAAAAACTGTTTTTT. Protein product: CASSREVGEKLFF. This chain joins TRBV12-3 or TRBV12-4 and TRBJ1-4; D gene uncertain. Trimming pared 5 bases from V and 7 bases from J, leaving 11 bases between. The CDR3 has 13 amino acids.

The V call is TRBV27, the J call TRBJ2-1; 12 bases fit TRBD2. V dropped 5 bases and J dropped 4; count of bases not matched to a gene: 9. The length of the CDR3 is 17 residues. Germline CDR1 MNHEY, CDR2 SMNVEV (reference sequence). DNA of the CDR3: TGTGCCAGCAGTCTAAACCTAGCGGGAGGGAGTTACAATGAGCAGTTCTTC. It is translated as CASSLNLAGGSYNEQFF.

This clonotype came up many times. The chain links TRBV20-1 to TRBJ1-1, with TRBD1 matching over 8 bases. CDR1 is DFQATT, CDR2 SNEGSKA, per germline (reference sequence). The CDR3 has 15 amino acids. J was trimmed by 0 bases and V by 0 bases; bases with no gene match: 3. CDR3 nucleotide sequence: TGCAGTGCTAGAGATGGACAGGGATTGAACACTGAAGCTTTCTTT. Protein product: CSARDGQGLNTEAFF.

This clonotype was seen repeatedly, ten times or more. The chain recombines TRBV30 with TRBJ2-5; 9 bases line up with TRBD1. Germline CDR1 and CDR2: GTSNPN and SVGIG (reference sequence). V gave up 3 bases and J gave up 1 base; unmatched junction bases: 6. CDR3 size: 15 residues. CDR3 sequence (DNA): TGTGCCTGGAGCGGGGACAGGGCCATCCAAGAGACCCAGTACTTC. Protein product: CAWSGDRAIQETQYF.

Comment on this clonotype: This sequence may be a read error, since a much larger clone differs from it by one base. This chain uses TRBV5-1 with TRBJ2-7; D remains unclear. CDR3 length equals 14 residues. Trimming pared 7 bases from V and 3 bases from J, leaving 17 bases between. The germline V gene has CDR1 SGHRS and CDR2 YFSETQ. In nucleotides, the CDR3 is TGCGCCAGCTGGAACTCCGGCGAAAGCTACGAGCAGTACTTC. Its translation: CASWNSGESYEQYF.

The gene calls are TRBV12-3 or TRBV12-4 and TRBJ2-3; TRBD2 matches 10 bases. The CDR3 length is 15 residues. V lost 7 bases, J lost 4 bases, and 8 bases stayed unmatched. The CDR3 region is CASTPLAGAADTQYF. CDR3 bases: TGTGCCAGCACCCCCCTAGCGGGAGCGGCAGATACGCAGTATTTT.

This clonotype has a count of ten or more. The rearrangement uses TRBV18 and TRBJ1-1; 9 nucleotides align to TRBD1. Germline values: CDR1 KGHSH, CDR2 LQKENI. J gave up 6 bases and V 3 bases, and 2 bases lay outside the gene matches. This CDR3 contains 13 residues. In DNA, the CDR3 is TGTGCCAGCTCACCGAACAGGGGGCCTGAAGCTTTCTTT. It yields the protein CASSPNRGPEAFF.

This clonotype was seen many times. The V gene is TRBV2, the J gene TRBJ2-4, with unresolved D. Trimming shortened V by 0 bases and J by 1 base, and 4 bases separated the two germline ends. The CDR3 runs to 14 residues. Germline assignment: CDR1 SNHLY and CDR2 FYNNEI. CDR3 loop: CASSEAVAKNIQYF. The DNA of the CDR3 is TGTGCCAGCAGTGAAGCTGTGGCCAAAAACATTCAGTACTTC.

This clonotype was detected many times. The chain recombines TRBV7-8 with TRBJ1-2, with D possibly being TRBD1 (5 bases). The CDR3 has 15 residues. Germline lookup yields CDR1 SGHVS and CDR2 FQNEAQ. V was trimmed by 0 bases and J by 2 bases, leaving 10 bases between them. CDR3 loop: CASSLAVGGNYGYTF. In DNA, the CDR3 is TGTGCCAGCAGCTTAGCGGTCGGGGGAAACTATGGCTACACCTTC.

The CDR3 DNA is TGTGCCAGTAGCACTCGAGGGGAGACCCAGTACTTC. This encodes CASSTRGETQYF. V usage is TRBV12-3 or TRBV12-4 and J usage is TRBJ2-5; D might be TRBD2 (5 bases). The CDR3 runs to 12 residues. V dropped 9 bases and J dropped 5 bases, with 13 bases sitting between them.

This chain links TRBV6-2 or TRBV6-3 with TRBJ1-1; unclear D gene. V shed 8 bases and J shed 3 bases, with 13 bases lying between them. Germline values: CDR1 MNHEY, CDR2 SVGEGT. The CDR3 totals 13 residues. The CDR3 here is CASVNSGYTEAFF. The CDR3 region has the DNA TGTGCCAGCGTCAACTCCGGGTACACTGAAGCTTTCTTT.

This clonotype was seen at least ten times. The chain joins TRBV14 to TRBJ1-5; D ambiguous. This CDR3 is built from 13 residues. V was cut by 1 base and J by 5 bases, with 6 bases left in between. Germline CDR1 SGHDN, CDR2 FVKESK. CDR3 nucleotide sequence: TGTGCCAGCAGCCAAGGGGGTTATCAGCCCCAGCATTTT. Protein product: CASSQGGYQPQHF.

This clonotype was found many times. CDR3 loop: CAIADSYEQYF. CDR3 bases: TGTGCCATCGCGGATTCCTACGAGCAGTACTTC. The rearrangement links TRBV10-3 to TRBJ2-7; D is unclear. The V gene's germline CDR1 is ENHRY and CDR2 SYGVKD. The CDR3 is 11 residues long. The V end was cut by 8 bases, the J end by 1 base, with 6 bases between.